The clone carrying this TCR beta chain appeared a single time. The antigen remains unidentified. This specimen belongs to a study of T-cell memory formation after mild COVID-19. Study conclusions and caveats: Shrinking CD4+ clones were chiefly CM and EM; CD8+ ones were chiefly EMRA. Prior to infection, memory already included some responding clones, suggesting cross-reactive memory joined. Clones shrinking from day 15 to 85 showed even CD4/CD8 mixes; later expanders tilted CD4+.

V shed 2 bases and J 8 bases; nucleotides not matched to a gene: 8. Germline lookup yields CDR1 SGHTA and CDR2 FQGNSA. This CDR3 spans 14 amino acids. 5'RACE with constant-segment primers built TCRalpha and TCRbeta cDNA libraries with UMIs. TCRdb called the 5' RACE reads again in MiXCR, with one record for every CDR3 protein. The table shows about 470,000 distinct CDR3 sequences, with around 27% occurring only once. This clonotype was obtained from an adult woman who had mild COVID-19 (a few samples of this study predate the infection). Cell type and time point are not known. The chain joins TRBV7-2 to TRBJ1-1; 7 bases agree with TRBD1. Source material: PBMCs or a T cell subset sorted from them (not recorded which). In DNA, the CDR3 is TGTGCCAGCAGCTTACATAGACAGGGCTCGGAAGCTTTCTTT. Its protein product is CASSLHRQGSEAFF.